The 13 T cell receptor beta chains below all came from one sample that was sequenced in a study of cytomegalovirus exposure and HLA in healthy donors. Some clones are missing from TCRdb's copy, which holds only in-frame ones; the method was immunoSEQ multiplex PCR. The table has some 230,000 clones, around nine tenths seen once. The sequenced sample was PBMCs. These receptors originate from a woman aged 18-29 years in good health and CMV-seronegative.

The chain's CDR3 is CASSYRSEKLFF. CDR3 coding DNA: TGTGCCAGCAGCTATAGGAGCGAAAAACTGTTTTTT. This chain joins TRBV7-2 and TRBJ1-4; D gene ambiguous. The CDR3 covers 12 residues. Germline V CDR1 and CDR2: SGHTA, FQGNSA. V lost 4 bases and J lost 8, with 8 bases in between.

The genes are TRBV5-8 and TRBJ1-2; D is undetermined. Trimming stripped 1 base from V and 3 bases from J, with 16 bases between. The CDR3 has 16 amino acids. Germline CDR1 reads SGHTS; CDR2 reads YDEGEE. The CDR3 protein is CASSLRLSGIHYGYTF. CDR3 DNA: TGTGCCAGCAGCTTGAGGTTGTCGGGAATTCACTATGGCTACACCTTC.

The chain couples TRBV14 to TRBJ2-3; TRBD2 is a possible D gene (6 bases). Trimming shortened V by 3 bases and J by 6 bases, and 19 bases separated the two germline ends. CDR3 length: 16 amino acids. CDR1 SGHDN and CDR2 FVKESK come from the germline V gene. The CDR3 DNA sequence: TGTGCCAGCAGCCACAGGACTAACTTCTTTGGTGATACGCAGTATTTT. This sequence encodes CASSHRTNFFGDTQYF. The variable domain in full, completed from reference TRBV14 and TRBJ2-3, reads EAGVTQFPSHSVIEKGQTVTLRCDPISGHDNLYWYRRVMGKEIKFLLHFVKESKQDESGMPNNRFLAERTGGTYSTLKVQPAELEDSGVYFCASSHRTNFFGDTQYFGPGTRLTVL.

This clone was recorded only once. The rearrangement uses TRBV7-3 and TRBJ1-1; no definite D call. The germline V gene has CDR1 SGHTA and CDR2 FQGTGA. The CDR3 spans 14 residues. V lost 2 bases to trimming and J lost 6 bases, with 13 bases between them. CDR3 coding DNA: TGTGCCAGCAGCTTAGCAGGAAATTACGCTGAAGCTTTCTTT. This gives the protein CASSLAGNYAEAFF.

The rearrangement uses TRBV28 and TRBJ1-2, with 9 bases that match TRBD1. Germline V gives CDR1 MDHEN, CDR2 SYDVKM. V lost 7 bases to trimming and J lost 4 bases; unmatched junction nucleotides: 7. The CDR3 loop spans 14 amino acids. CDR3: CASNTGGRGYGYTF. The CDR3 coding sequence is TGTGCCAGCAATACAGGGGGCAGGGGCTATGGCTACACCTTC.

The chain uses TRBV4-1 and TRBJ2-5; 8 nucleotides align to TRBD1. The V gene end was trimmed by 7 bases and the J gene end by 9 bases; junction bases not matched to a gene: 13. Germline V lookup: CDR1 MGHRA, CDR2 YSYEKL. The CDR3 runs to 14 residues. CDR3 sequence: CASKVRTGYDAQYF. CDR3 DNA: TGCGCCAGCAAAGTTAGGACAGGGTATGATGCCCAGTACTTC.

The J gene is TRBJ1-2, the V gene TRBV5-4, with a possible D match to TRBD1 (6 bases). The CDR3 totals 18 residues. The V end lost 3 bases, the J end lost 0 bases, and 21 bases lay between the germline ends. Germline V CDR1 and CDR2: SGHNT, YYREEE (reference sequence). For the CDR3, the DNA is TGTGCCAGCAGCTCCCCTTTGGGGGCGACAGATTCTAACTATGGCTACACCTTC. Protein sequence: CASSSPLGATDSNYGYTF.

The chain uses TRBV29-1 and TRBJ2-7; TRBD1 aligns across 7 bases. With V trimmed by 4 bases and J by 5 bases, 8 bases remained unmatched. Germline CDR1 and CDR2: SQVTM and ANQGSEA. The CDR3 sequence is 13 residues long. The CDR3 loop is CSVAKGALNEQYF. In DNA, the CDR3 is TGCAGCGTTGCTAAGGGGGCGTTGAACGAGCAGTACTTC.

The rearrangement joins TRBV4-2 to TRBJ2-1; D gene uncertain. The CDR3 spans 18 residues. Germline V lookup: CDR1 LGHNA, CDR2 YNFKEQ. The germline V and J ends were trimmed by 2 bases and 9 bases, with 26 bases remaining between them. The CDR3 loop is CASSQPLSETEPPGEQFF. The CDR3 DNA reads TGTGCCAGCAGCCAACCCCTCTCGGAGACCGAGCCTCCCGGTGAGCAGTTCTTC.

The J gene is TRBJ2-7, the V gene TRBV5-4, with 10 bases aligning to TRBD1. The CDR3 totals 14 residues. Germline V gene data show CDR1 as SGHNT and CDR2 as YYREEE (reference sequence). V lost 2 bases, J lost 3 bases, and 2 bases stayed unmatched. Here the CDR3 DNA reads TGTGCCAGCAGCTTCGGACAGGGGGACTACGAGCAGTACTTC. Its protein is CASSFGQGDYEQYF.

The chain employs TRBV29-1 and TRBJ1-1, with 7 bases identical to TRBD1. Germline V gene data show CDR1 as SQVTM and CDR2 as ANQGSEA. The V and J ends lost 7 bases and 5 bases, in that order; junction bases with no gene match: 4. The CDR3 has 11 residues. The DNA for the CDR3 is TGCAGCGCTCTCAGGGGGACTGAAGCTTTCTTT. This gives the protein CSALRGTEAFF.

This clone was recorded once. This chain joins TRBV4-1 and TRBJ2-6; 10 bases map to TRBD2. V trimming: 2 bases; J trimming: 4 bases; junction bases outside the gene matches: 5. CDR1 and CDR2 from the germline V gene are MGHRA and YSYEKL. The CDR3 covers 17 residues. The CDR3, as DNA: TGCGCCAGCAGCCAACGCCTAGCGGGAGCAGGGGCCAACGTCCTGACTTTC. It yields the protein CASSQRLAGAGANVLTF.

The chain links TRBV5-5 to TRBJ2-2; D is ambiguous. This CDR3 is 14 amino acids long. Germline CDR1 SGHKS, CDR2 YYEKEE (reference sequence). Trimming shortened V by 6 bases and J by 1 base, and 10 bases separated the two germline ends. Here the CDR3 DNA reads TGTGCCAGCACCCCAGTCGTGAACACCGGGGAGCTGTTTTTT. It specifies CASTPVVNTGELFF. The variable domain in full, completed from reference TRBV5-5 and TRBJ2-2, reads DAGVTQSPTHLIKTRGQQVTLRCSPISGHKSVSWYQQVLGQGPQFIFQYYEKEERGRGNFPDRFSARQFPNYSSELNVNALLLGDSALYLCASTPVVNTGELFFGEGSRLTVL.